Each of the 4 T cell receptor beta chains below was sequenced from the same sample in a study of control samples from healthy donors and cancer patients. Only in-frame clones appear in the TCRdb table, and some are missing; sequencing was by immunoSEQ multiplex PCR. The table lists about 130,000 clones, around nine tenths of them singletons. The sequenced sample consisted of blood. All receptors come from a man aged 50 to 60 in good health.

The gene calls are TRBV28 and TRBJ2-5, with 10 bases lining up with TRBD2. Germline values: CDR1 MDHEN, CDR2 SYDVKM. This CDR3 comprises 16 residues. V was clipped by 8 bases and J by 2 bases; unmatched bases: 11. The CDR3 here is CASGETSGVGQETQYF. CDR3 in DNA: TGTGCCAGCGGAGAAACTAGCGGGGTTGGTCAAGAGACCCAGTACTTC.

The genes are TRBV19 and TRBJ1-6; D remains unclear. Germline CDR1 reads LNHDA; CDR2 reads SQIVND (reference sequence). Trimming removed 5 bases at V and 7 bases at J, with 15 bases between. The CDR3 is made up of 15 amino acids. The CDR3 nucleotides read TGTGCCAGTAGTGCACGGCCAGGCGGAAATTCACCCCTCCACTTT. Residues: CASSARPGGNSPLHF.

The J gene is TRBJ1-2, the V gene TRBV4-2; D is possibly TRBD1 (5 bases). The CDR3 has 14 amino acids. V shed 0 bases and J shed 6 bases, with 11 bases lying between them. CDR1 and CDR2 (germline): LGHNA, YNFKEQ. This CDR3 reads CASSQDMGENGYTF. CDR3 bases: TGTGCCAGCAGCCAAGATATGGGGGAGAATGGCTACACCTTC.

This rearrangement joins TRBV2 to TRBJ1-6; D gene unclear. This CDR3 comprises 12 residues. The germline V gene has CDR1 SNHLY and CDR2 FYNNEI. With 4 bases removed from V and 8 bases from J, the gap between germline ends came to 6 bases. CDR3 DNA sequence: TGTGCCAGCAGTGTAGGAGATTCACCCCTCCACTTT. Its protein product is CASSVGDSPLHF.